The 7 T cell receptor beta chains below all came from one sample that was sequenced in a study of T-cell memory formation after mild COVID-19. TCRdb reprocessed the 5' RACE reads with MiXCR, giving one entry per CDR3 protein. Among hundreds of thousands of distinct CDR3 sequences listed, roughly 13% were seen once. The sequencing sample was made of PBMCs or a T cell subset sorted from them (not recorded which). The receptors stem from a man younger than 35 who had mild COVID-19 (a few samples of this study predate the infection). Cell type and time point are not known.

This clonotype was seen a few times. The V gene is TRBV20-1, the J gene TRBJ1-1, with 8 bases lining up with TRBD1. This CDR3 spans 14 amino acids. Germline CDR1 is DFQATT and CDR2 is SNEGSKA (reference sequence). V was pared by 2 bases and J by 3 bases, with 5 bases of the junction left unmatched. CDR3 DNA: TGCAGTGCTAGACACAGGGGGAGGGACACTGAAGCTTTCTTT. Amino acid sequence: CSARHRGRDTEAFF.

This clonotype was counted at least ten times. The J gene is TRBJ2-5, the V gene TRBV9, with 7 bases matching TRBD2. Trimming removed 0 bases from V and 0 bases from J; junction bases left unmatched: 5. This CDR3 has 16 residues. Germline CDR1 reads SGDLS; CDR2 reads YYNGEE. CDR3 in amino acids: CASSVGRGEYQETQYF. CDR3 nucleotides: TGTGCCAGCAGCGTAGGACGGGGGGAGTACCAAGAGACCCAGTACTTC.

The sample holds a few counts of this clonotype. This chain links TRBV6-5 with TRBJ2-5; D not certain. V was shortened by 0 bases and J by 1 base, with 6 bases between the two germline ends. Germline CDR1 and CDR2: MNHEY and SVGAGI. There are 14 residues in the CDR3. The CDR3: CASSYSWGQETQYF. DNA of the CDR3: TGTGCCAGCAGTTACTCGTGGGGCCAAGAGACCCAGTACTTC.

This clonotype was found many times. The CDR3 DNA follows: TGTGCCAGCAGTTTGGAAAGATCTAGCACAGATACGCAGTATTTT. It translates to CASSLERSSTDTQYF. The chain uses TRBV12-3 or TRBV12-4 and TRBJ2-3; D gene unclear. This CDR3 has 15 amino acids. Trimming removed 3 bases at V and 0 bases at J, with 10 bases between.

This clonotype appeared many times. The chain carries TRBV4-2 and TRBJ2-7; D is unresolved. The germline gives CDR1 LGHNA, CDR2 YNFKEQ. Trimming removed 0 bases at V and 9 bases at J, with 24 bases between. The CDR3 runs 17 residues. The CDR3 reads CASSQEVGFLRSLVQYF. The CDR3 DNA follows: TGTGCCAGCAGCCAAGAGGTTGGGTTTTTGAGGAGTTTAGTGCAGTACTTC.

The chain joins TRBV6-5 to TRBJ1-1, with a tentative D call TRBD1 (5 bases). The CDR3 loop spans 15 amino acids. Per the germline V gene, CDR1 is MNHEY and CDR2 is SVGAGI. The V end was cut by 5 bases, the J end by 0 bases, with 13 bases between. The CDR3: CASSRTTAMNTEAFF. CDR3 bases: TGTGCCAGCAGTCGAACGACAGCTATGAACACTGAAGCTTTCTTT.

This clonotype was seen a handful of times. V usage is TRBV24-1 and J usage is TRBJ2-2; 9 bases line up with TRBD2. There are 18 residues in the CDR3. V gave up 3 bases and J gave up 1 base; unmatched junction bases: 8. Germline CDR1 reads KGHDR; CDR2 reads SFDVKD. This chain's CDR3 is CATSDKAGGTGNTGELFF. The CDR3 coding sequence is TGTGCCACCAGTGATAAGGCGGGGGGGACTGGGAACACCGGGGAGCTGTTTTTT.